One T cell receptor (beta chain) is described in this entry. Its antigen is unknown. Time point meaning: patch test 1, 2 weeks after DPC sensitization. As to treatment: therapeutic diphenylcyclopropenone sensitization with weekly scalp DPC. Extraction of total RNA was performed on unfractionated whole blood. Ahead of each patch test application, blood was drawn. Trimming pared 6 bases from V and 3 bases from J, leaving 9 bases between. The CDR3 has 13 residues. Germline V gives CDR1 MDHEN, CDR2 SYDVKM. The sample comes from a study of human T cells and chemical hapten exposure. The wider study: DPC (0.01%) was patch tested on the upper back and read at 6 days.

Points from the study as a whole: Controls formed significantly fewer large CDR3 similarity clusters than expanded TCRs did.

TCRdb analysed the RACE reads with MiXCR anew, one entry per CDR3 protein. The profile shows some 38,000 distinct CDR3 sequences, 5% to 7% of them singletons. The V call is TRBV28, the J call TRBJ2-4; a possible D gene is TRBD1 (6 bases). This TCR was recovered from a woman aged 25-40 years with alopecia areata. Some clones in this sample may be carry-over from other donors' samples. The material sequenced was whole blood, taken in connection with sensitization to the hapten diphenylcyclopropenone (DPC). CDR3 DNA: TGTGCCAGCAGGGGACACGGCAAAAACATTCAGTACTTC. Translating it yields CASRGHGKNIQYF.